This TCR beta chain was documented in a study of cytomegalovirus exposure and HLA in healthy donors. General study points: For most TCR beta V segments, an earlier analysis put the productive rate at about 87% or about 30% of the time. Analysis was carried out at a later point, and it linked a missense DCLRE1C variant to TCR beta V- and J-gene trimming. The authors confirmed in vitro that three CMV-associated chains were specific for CMV antigens.

The study ran its PCR with 60 Vbeta and 13 Jbeta primers. TCRdb's copy holds only in-frame clones and misses some; the assay was immunoSEQ multiplex PCR. The table shows about 210,000 clones, with more than 75% occurring only once. Per the germline V gene, CDR1 is MRHNA and CDR2 is SNTAGT. The CDR3 has 12 amino acids. Trimming removed 4 bases at V and 5 bases at J, with 7 bases between. With regard to this clone: What it binds is unknown.

The material sequenced was PBMCs. This clonotype was sampled from a man aged 40-49 years in good health and CMV-seropositive. The V and J genes are TRBV6-4 and TRBJ2-3; unclear D gene. The CDR3 DNA follows: TGTGCCAGCAGTGCCGGTAGAGATACGCAGTATTTT. Its translation is CASSAGRDTQYF.